Each of the 24 T cell receptor beta chains below was sequenced from the same sample in a study of blood T cells in healthy people across ages. Sample-barcoded 5' priming and a J-beta primer mix drove a second PCR of roughly 6 to 12 cycles. One entry per CDR3 protein results from TCRdb running MiXCR on the 5' RACE reads. The sample comprises roughly 800,000 distinct CDR3 sequences, about three fifths of which are singletons, and over 20% rests with the top ten. Source material: blood. The source of these receptors is a man aged 25 to 40 in good health.

This clonotype showed up just a few times. V usage is TRBV7-9 and J usage is TRBJ2-7, with TRBD2 matching over 7 bases. J gave up 3 bases and V 5 bases, and 22 bases lay outside the gene matches. Germline CDR1 is SEHNR and CDR2 is FQNEAQ (reference sequence). There are 19 residues in the CDR3. The CDR3 DNA sequence: TGTGCCAGCAGCAATTCGAATCCGACTAGCAGCGGGGTTGTCTACGAGCAGTACTTC. Amino acid sequence: CASSNSNPTSSGVVYEQYF.

The chain recombines TRBV6-2 or TRBV6-3 with TRBJ2-7; 8 nucleotides align to TRBD2. With V trimmed by 2 bases and J by 4 bases, 13 bases remained unmatched. The CDR3 loop spans 17 amino acids. The V gene's germline CDR1 is MNHEY and CDR2 SVGEGT. As DNA, the CDR3 is TGTGCCAGCAGTTACGCCGAAGGACTAGCACCCCGATACGAGCAGTACTTC. Protein: CASSYAEGLAPRYEQYF.

This clonotype was counted at least ten times. The chain joins TRBV7-9 to TRBJ2-1, with 8 bases lining up with TRBD2. V dropped 5 bases and J dropped 7; count of bases not matched to a gene: 13. Germline CDR1 SEHNR, CDR2 FQNEAQ (reference sequence). This CDR3 is built from 16 residues. CDR3 coding DNA: TGTGCCAGCAGCCCAACTAGCGGAATAAAAGGAAATGAGCAGTTCTTC. Amino acid sequence: CASSPTSGIKGNEQFF.

This chain joins TRBV20-1 and TRBJ1-1; D perhaps matches TRBD1 (5 bases). Trimming left V 1 base short and J 1 base short, with 7 bases between. CDR1 is DFQATT and CDR2 is SNEGSKA in the germline V gene (reference sequence). The CDR3 contains 13 residues. The CDR3 region is CSARGGSNTEAFF. CDR3 nucleotide sequence: TGCAGTGCTAGAGGGGGGTCGAACACTGAAGCTTTCTTT.

V and J are TRBV7-6 and TRBJ2-7, with 7 bases aligning to TRBD1. V dropped 1 base and J dropped 2; count of bases not matched to a gene: 5. Germline V gene sequence: CDR1 SGHVS, CDR2 FNYEAQ. This CDR3 is 15 amino acids long. The CDR3 spells CASSLGPGQTYEQYF. CDR3 DNA sequence: TGTGCCAGCAGCTTAGGCCCGGGACAGACCTACGAGCAGTACTTC.

The rearrangement joins TRBV4-2 to TRBJ2-1, with no clear D. V was cut by 0 bases and J by 6 bases, with 6 bases left in between. This CDR3 comprises 13 residues. Germline values: CDR1 LGHNA, CDR2 YNFKEQ. The CDR3 spells CASSQDSPNEQFF. The CDR3 DNA sequence: TGTGCCAGCAGCCAAGATAGCCCCAATGAGCAGTTCTTC.

Details on this clonotype: A much larger clone differs by one base, so this may be a read error. This chain connects TRBV7-2 to TRBJ1-2; D unresolved. V lost 7 bases and J lost 0, with 9 bases in between. The CDR3 consists of 13 residues. CDR1 is SGHTA, CDR2 FQGNSA, per germline. The CDR3 DNA is TGTGCCAGCACCCCCGGGGCTAACTATGGCTACACCTTC. Translation: CASTPGANYGYTF.

This chain uses TRBV5-1 with TRBJ2-1; D ambiguous. CDR3 size: 15 residues. The V gene lost 4 bases and the J gene lost 4 bases, with 15 bases spanning the gap. Germline V gene data show CDR1 as SGHRS and CDR2 as YFSETQ. CDR3 DNA: TGCGCCAGCAGCGACACACGACACCAGTACAATGAGCAGTTCTTC. This translates into CASSDTRHQYNEQFF.

The gene calls are TRBV6-5 and TRBJ2-3; TRBD2 matches 7 bases. This CDR3 contains 16 residues. Germline loops: CDR1 MNHEY, CDR2 SVGAGI. V was pared by 0 bases and J by 7 bases, with 10 bases of the junction left unmatched. DNA of the CDR3: TGTGCCAGCAGTTACTCGAGGGCGGGAGACTTTTATACGCAGTATTTT. It encodes CASSYSRAGDFYTQYF.

The DNA of the CDR3 is TGTGCCAGCAGTTCCTCCCCGACAGGGGGCTATGGCTACACCTTC. Amino acids: CASSSSPTGGYGYTF. The chain couples TRBV27 to TRBJ1-2; the match to TRBD1 covers 9 bases. The CDR3 is 15 residues long. The ends lost 4 bases at V and 4 bases at J; junction bases unmatched: 7. Germline V gene sequence: CDR1 MNHEY, CDR2 SMNVEV (reference sequence).

The chain couples TRBV5-6 to TRBJ2-7; 9 bases are shared with TRBD2. The DNA end lines up better with TRBJ2-5; the J call may be wrong. The CDR3 has 15 residues. Germline lookup yields CDR1 SGHDT and CDR2 YYEEEE. The CDR3, as DNA: TGTGCCAGCAGCTTGCTAGCGGGACTAGGGGAGACCCAGTACTTC. It encodes CASSLLAGLGETQYF.

The chain employs TRBV7-6 and TRBJ2-2, with a possible D match to TRBD1 (5 bases). The CDR3 is 15 amino acids. Trimming took 1 base from V and 4 from J, leaving 10 bases between them. Per the germline V gene, CDR1 is SGHVS and CDR2 is FNYEAQ. DNA of the CDR3: TGTGCCAGCAGCTTAGTTCCACAGGTCACCGGGGAGCTGTTTTTT. Its protein product is CASSLVPQVTGELFF.

V is TRBV5-1 and J is TRBJ2-7; 8 bases fit TRBD1. This CDR3 is 14 amino acids long. In germline, CDR1 is SGHRS, CDR2 YFSETQ. V shed 4 bases, J shed 2 bases, and the junction held 5 bases outside the gene matches. The CDR3: CASSARQGTYEQYF. CDR3 DNA sequence: TGCGCCAGCAGCGCCCGACAGGGGACCTACGAGCAGTACTTC.

J is TRBJ2-1 and V is TRBV6-2 or TRBV6-3; 8 nucleotides line up with TRBD1. J gave up 14 bases and V 5 bases, and 5 bases lay outside the gene matches. The CDR3 covers 11 residues. Germline CDR1 and CDR2: MNHEY and SVGEGT. DNA of the CDR3: TGTGCCAGCAGTACCCACAGGGGGAAGTTCTTC. Protein product: CASSTHRGKFF.

A few counts support this clonotype. The chain joins TRBV29-1 to TRBJ1-2; 7 bases are a match to TRBD1. The CDR3 is 19 amino acids. CDR1 SQVTM and CDR2 ANQGSEA come from the germline V gene. Trimming removed 6 bases from V and 7 bases from J; junction bases left unmatched: 29. The CDR3 nucleotides are TGCAGCGTACGTGAGGGGGCGGCGTTTACTGGTGCCAAGTTCTCTGGCTACACCTTC. Translating gives CSVREGAAFTGAKFSGYTF. Looking up the rest from reference TRBV29-1 and TRBJ1-2 gives the full variable domain: SAVISQKPSRDICQRGTSLTIQCQVDSQVTMMFWYRQQPGQSLTLIATANQGSEATYESGFVIDKFPISRPNLTFSTLTVSNMSPEDSSIYLCSVREGAAFTGAKFSGYTFGSGTRLTVV.

This chain joins TRBV6-2 or TRBV6-3 and TRBJ2-5; possible D gene TRBD2, 5 bases. The CDR3 spans 14 residues. With 0 bases removed from V and 3 bases from J, the gap between germline ends came to 8 bases. Per germline, CDR1 MNHEY and CDR2 SVGEGT. In DNA, the CDR3 is TGTGCCAGCAGTTACTCCGGACTGGAAGAGACCCAGTACTTC. It codes for CASSYSGLEETQYF.

The V call is TRBV30, the J call TRBJ2-5; D gene uncertain. The germline gives CDR1 GTSNPN, CDR2 SVGIG (reference sequence). The CDR3 is made up of 13 amino acids. V was cut by 3 bases and J by 4 bases, with 12 bases left in between. The DNA of the CDR3 is TGTGCCTGGAGCCCCCTAGGGCGAGAGACCCAGTACTTC. It yields the protein CAWSPLGRETQYF.

The chain joins TRBV11-2 to TRBJ1-6; weak D call: TRBD1 (6 bases). Trimming removed 4 bases from V and 8 bases from J, with 30 bases in between. The CDR3 runs to 20 residues. CDR1 and CDR2 from the germline V gene are SGHAT and FQNNGV. The CDR3 spells CASSSIRVPPPQGTDSPLHF. The CDR3 DNA follows: TGTGCCAGCAGCTCTATCCGCGTCCCCCCCCCACAGGGAACGGATTCACCCCTCCACTTT.

This chain uses TRBV5-1 with TRBJ1-2, with D possibly matching TRBD1 (5 bases). This CDR3 has 13 residues. Trimming removed 5 bases at V and 5 bases at J, with 13 bases between. The germline V gene encodes CDR1 SGHRS and CDR2 YFSETQ. CDR3 DNA: TGCGCCAGCAGAGAAGGGGCCCTATATGGCTACACCTTC. This sequence encodes CASREGALYGYTF. Full variable domain (missing parts from reference TRBV5-1 and TRBJ1-2): KAGVTQTPRYLIKTRGQQVTLSCSPISGHRSVSWYQQTPGQGLQFLFEYFSETQRNKGNFPGRFSGRQFSNSRSEMNVSTLELGDSALYLCASREGALYGYTFGSGTRLTVV.

This chain uses TRBV11-2 with TRBJ2-1, with D tentatively TRBD1 (6 bases). The CDR3 consists of 15 residues. Trimming removed 7 bases at V and 1 base at J, with 14 bases between. Germline CDR1 is SGHAT and CDR2 is FQNNGV. DNA for the CDR3: TGTGCCAGCACCCCATTAAGGGGGTCCTACAATGAGCAGTTCTTC. This translates into CASTPLRGSYNEQFF.

The rearrangement uses TRBV28 and TRBJ1-6; D is ambiguous. CDR3 length equals 13 residues. From germline, CDR1 is MDHEN and CDR2 SYDVKM. V was trimmed by 10 bases and J by 7 bases, leaving 14 bases between them. The CDR3 reads CATAAYSNSPLHF. The CDR3 DNA reads as TGTGCCACCGCGGCGTACTCGAATTCACCCCTCCACTTT.

As to this clonotype: A read error is possible here, since a much larger clone lies one base away. J is TRBJ2-5 and V is TRBV20-1; D tentatively reads TRBD1 or TRBD2 (5 bases each). CDR3 length equals 14 residues. Germline lookup yields CDR1 DFQATT and CDR2 SNEGSKA (reference sequence). The CDR3 loop is CGASPEGIQETQYF. The CDR3 DNA sequence: TGCGGTGCTAGCCCCGAGGGGATACAAGAGACCCAGTACTTC.

The chain links TRBV28 to TRBJ2-7; 7 nucleotides match TRBD2. Trimming at V came to 3 bases and at J to 7 bases, leaving 12 bases not matched to a gene. Germline lookup yields CDR1 MDHEN and CDR2 SYDVKM. The CDR3 consists of 15 residues. CDR3 amino acids: CASSLVQIGRGEQYF. In DNA form, the CDR3 reads TGTGCCAGCAGTTTGGTCCAAATTGGGAGGGGAGAGCAGTACTTC.

This clonotype was seen only a few times. The chain combines TRBV29-1 with TRBJ1-2; 7 nucleotides align to TRBD1. The germline gives CDR1 SQVTM, CDR2 ANQGSEA. CDR3 length: 13 amino acids. With V trimmed by 6 bases and J by 5 bases, 9 bases remained unmatched. The CDR3 protein is CSVKDRPPYGYTF. CDR3 in DNA: TGCAGCGTAAAGGACAGGCCGCCTTATGGCTACACCTTC.